The clone carrying this T cell receptor (beta chain) was picked up one time. Data came from immunoSEQ multiplex PCR; TCRdb stores just in-frame clones and leaves some out. The sample holds approximately 90,000 clones; approximately 86% are singletons and the top ten take less than 10%. The time point was: baseline pretreatment blood. Treatment: 15 Gy SBRT to primary tumor, nephrectomy 4 weeks later. These data belong to a study of radiation and T cells in renal cell carcinoma. Trimming cost V 0 bases and J 0 bases, with 3 bases left between them. Germline CDR1 reads SGHRS; CDR2 reads YFSETQ. The CDR3 runs to 14 residues.

The clonotype was recovered from a man between 50 and 59 years old with renal cell carcinoma. The chain employs TRBV5-1 and TRBJ1-4, with no clear D. The starting material was blood, obtained from a patient whose treatment included radiotherapy and nephrectomy. The CDR3 is CASSLGATNEKLFF. The CDR3 DNA reads as TGCGCCAGCAGCTTGGGAGCAACTAATGAAAAACTGTTTTTT.